This TCR beta chain was sequenced for a study of beta chain features in type 1 diabetes. Findings of the study overall: Sampled from patients, naive, central memory and Treg TCRB repertoires appeared more similar than those sampled from healthy donors.

The sequenced template was cDNA made from the entire isolated RNA. Assay used: immunoSEQ multiplex PCR; TCRdb lists only in-frame clones, some missing. The profile shows hundreds of thousands of clones, 14% of them singletons. This clone showed up just a few times. Its specificity is not known. The sequence was obtained from a young man in good health. Sequenced: central memory CD4+ T cells from blood.

This CDR3 is CASSSTGTSYGYTF. The CDR3 DNA sequence: TGTGCCAGCAGCTCAACAGGGACGAGCTATGGCTACACCTTC. V and J are TRBV5-4 and TRBJ1-2; the D gene is possibly TRBD1 (6 bases). CDR3 length equals 14 residues. Germline V gene sequence: CDR1 SGHNT, CDR2 YYREEE (reference sequence). Trimming took 3 bases from V and 4 from J, leaving 13 bases between them.